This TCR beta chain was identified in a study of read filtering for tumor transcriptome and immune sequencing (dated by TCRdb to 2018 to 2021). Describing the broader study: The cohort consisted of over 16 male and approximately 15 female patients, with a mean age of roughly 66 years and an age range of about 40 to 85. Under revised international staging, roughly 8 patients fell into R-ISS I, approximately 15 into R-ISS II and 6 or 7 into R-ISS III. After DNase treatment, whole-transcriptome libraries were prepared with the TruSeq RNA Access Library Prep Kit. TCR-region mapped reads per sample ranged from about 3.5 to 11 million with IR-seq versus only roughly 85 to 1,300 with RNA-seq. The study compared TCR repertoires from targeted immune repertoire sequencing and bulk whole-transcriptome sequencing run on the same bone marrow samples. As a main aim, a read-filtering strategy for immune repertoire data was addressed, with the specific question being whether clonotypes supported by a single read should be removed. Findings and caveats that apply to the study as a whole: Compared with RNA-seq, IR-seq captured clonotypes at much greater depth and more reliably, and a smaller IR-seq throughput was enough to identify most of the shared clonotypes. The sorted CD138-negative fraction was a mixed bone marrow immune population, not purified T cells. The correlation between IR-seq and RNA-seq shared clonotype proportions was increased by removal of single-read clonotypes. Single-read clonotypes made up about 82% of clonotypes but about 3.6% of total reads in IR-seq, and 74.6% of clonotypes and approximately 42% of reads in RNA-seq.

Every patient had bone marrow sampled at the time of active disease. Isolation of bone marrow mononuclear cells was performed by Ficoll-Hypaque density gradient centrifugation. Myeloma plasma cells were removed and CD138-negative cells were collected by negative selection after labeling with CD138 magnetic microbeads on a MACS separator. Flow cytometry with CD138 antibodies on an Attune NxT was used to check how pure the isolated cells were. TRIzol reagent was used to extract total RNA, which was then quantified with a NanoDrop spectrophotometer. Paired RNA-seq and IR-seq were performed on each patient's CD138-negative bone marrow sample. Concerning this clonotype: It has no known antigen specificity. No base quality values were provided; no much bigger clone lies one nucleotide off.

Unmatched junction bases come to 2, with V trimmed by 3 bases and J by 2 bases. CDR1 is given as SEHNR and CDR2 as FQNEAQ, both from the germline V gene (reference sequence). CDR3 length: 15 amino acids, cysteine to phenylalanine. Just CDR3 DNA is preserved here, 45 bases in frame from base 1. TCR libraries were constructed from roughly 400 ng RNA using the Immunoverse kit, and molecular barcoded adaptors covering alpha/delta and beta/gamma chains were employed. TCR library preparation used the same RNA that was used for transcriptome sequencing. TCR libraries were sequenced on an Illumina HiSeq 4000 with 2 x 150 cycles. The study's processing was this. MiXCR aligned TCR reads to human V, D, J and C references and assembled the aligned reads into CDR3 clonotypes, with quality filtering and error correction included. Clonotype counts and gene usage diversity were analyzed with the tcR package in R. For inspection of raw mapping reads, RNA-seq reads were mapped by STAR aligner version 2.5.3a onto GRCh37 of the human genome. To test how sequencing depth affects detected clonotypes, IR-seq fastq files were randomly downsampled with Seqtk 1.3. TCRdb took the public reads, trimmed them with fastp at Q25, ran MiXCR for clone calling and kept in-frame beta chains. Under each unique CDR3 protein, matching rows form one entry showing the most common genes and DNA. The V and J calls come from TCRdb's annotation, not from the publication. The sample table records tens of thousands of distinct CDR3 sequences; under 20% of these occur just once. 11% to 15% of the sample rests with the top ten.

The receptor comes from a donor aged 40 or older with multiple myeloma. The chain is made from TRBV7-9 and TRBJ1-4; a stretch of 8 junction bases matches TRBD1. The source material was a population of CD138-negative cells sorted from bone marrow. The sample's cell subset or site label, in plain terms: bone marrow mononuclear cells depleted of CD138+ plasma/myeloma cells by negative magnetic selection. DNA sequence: TGTGCCAGCAGCTTCCAGGGGGCGACTAATGAAAAACTGTTTTTT. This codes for CASSFQGATNEKLFF.